These T cell receptor beta chains were read from a single sample in a study of beta chain features in type 1 diabetes. Sequencing used immunoSEQ multiplex PCR; TCRdb keeps in-frame clones, though not all of them. The sample contains roughly 500,000 clones, approximately 31% of which appear only once. Sequencing used naive CD4+ T cells from blood. The source is a man aged 18 to 29 in good health. Each CDR3 is given with its conserved first and last residue. D genes are given only for firm matches. Some rows mark clone size as missing; the rest say once, few, many or name a class of expanded clone.

TRBD1 TRBJ2-7 . TRBV5-1 TGCGCCAGCAGCTTGGGGGACAGGGCCTCCTACGAGCAGTACTTC CASSLGDRASYEQYF
. TRBJ2-5 . TRBV7-9 TGTGCCAGCAGCTTATCCAGGATGTACCAAGAGACCCAGTACTTC CASSLSRMYQETQYF
. TRBJ2-1 . TRBV30 TGTGCCTGGAGCGGGATAGTCGATGAGCAGTTCTTC CAWSGIVDEQFF
. TRBJ2-1 . TRBV6-6 TGTGCCAGCAGCCCAAACCATGGTACCTACAATGAGCAGTTCTTC CASSPNHGTYNEQFF
TRBD1 TRBJ2-7 once TRBV30 TGTGCCTGGAGTCAGGACAGGGGGTTTTACGAGCAGTACTTC CAWSQDRGFYEQYF
TRBD1 TRBJ2-7 . TRBV18 TGTGCCAGCTCCTCCGGGACAGGGGGGACCTACGAGCAGTACTTC CASSSGTGGTYEQYF
. TRBJ2-4 . TRBV15 TGTGCCACCAGCAGAGATCCGGGATCAGAAAACATTCAGTACTTC CATSRDPGSENIQYF
TRBD1 TRBJ2-7 . TRBV29-1 TGCAGCGCTAAGGACAGGGGCTACGAGCAGTACTTC CSAKDRGYEQYF
. TRBJ2-3 few TRBV27 TGTGCCAGCAGTTTAGGACGAGGGCTGGATACGCAGTATTTT CASSLGRGLDTQYF
. TRBJ2-1 once TRBV5-4 TGTGCCAGCAGCTACCCGGTTCGGGGGCGCGAGCAGTTCTTC CASSYPVRGREQFF
TRBD1 TRBJ2-7 . TRBV28 TGTGCCAGCAGAGTGACAGGGTCCTCGGCCGAGCAGTACTTC CASRVTGSSAEQYF
TRBD1 TRBJ2-3 . TRBV2 TGTGCCAGCAGTGATCGAAAGGGGGCCACAGATACGCAGTATTTT CASSDRKGATDTQYF
. TRBJ2-3 few TRBV5-1 TGCGCCAGCAGCTTGCTCGCGGGCACAGATACGCAGTATTTT CASSLLAGTDTQYF
. TRBJ1-5 . TRBV2 TGTGCCAGCACAGCTTGGGGCAATCAGCCCCAGCATTTT CASTAWGNQPQHF
TRBD2 TRBJ2-3 . TRBV30 TGTGCCTGGGGTATCCCGGGACTAGAGATAGATACGCAGTATTTT CAWGIPGLEIDTQYF
. TRBJ2-5 . TRBV10-3 TGTGCCACCCAAACTGGGGGGTCCCCCGAGACCCAGTACTTC CATQTGGSPETQYF